This T cell receptor beta chain is drawn from a study of breast tumors, draining lymph nodes, adjacent tissues. TCRdb recomputed calls from the multiplex PCR reads with MiXCR, one row per CDR3 protein. Of some 250,000 distinct CDR3 sequences listed, around 35% are singletons. This clonotype was detected many times. The lymph nodes were axillary draining lymph nodes from breast cancer patients. The clonotype originates from a female donor with breast cancer. Some clones in this sample may be carry-over from other donors' samples. Specimen: axillary lymph node tissue.

The CDR3 DNA sequence: TGCAGTGCTTCGGACAGGGAAGCTAGCTATGGCTACACCTTC. It specifies CSASDREASYGYTF. The chain is built from TRBV20-1 and TRBJ1-2, with 8 bases aligning to TRBD1. The germline gives CDR1 DFQATT, CDR2 SNEGSKA (reference sequence). Trimming at V came to 5 bases and at J to 4 bases, leaving 9 bases not matched to a gene. There are 14 residues in the CDR3.